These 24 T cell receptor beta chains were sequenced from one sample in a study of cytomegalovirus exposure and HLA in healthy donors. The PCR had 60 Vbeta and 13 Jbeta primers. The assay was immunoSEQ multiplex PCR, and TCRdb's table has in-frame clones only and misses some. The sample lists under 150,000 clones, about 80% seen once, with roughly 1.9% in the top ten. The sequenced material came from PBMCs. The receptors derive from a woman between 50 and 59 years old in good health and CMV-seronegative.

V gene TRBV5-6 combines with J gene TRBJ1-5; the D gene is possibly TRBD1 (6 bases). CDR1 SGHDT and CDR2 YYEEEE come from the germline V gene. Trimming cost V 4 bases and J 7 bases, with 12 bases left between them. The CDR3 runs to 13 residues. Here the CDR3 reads CASSVGAGQPQHF. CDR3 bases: TGTGCCAGCAGCGTGGGGGCAGGGCAGCCCCAGCATTTT.

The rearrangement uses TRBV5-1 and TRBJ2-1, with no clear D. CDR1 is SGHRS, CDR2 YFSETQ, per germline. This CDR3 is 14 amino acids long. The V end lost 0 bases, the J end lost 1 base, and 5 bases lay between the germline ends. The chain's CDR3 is CASSLDLSYNEQFF. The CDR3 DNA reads TGCGCCAGCAGCTTGGACTTGTCCTACAATGAGCAGTTCTTC.

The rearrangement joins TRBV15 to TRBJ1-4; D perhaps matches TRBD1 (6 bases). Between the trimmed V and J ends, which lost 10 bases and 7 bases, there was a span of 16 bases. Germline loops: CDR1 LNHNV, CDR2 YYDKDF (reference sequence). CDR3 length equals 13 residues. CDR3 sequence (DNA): TGTGCCATCAGAGGCCAGGGGCGTGAAAAACTGTTTTTT. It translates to CAIRGQGREKLFF.

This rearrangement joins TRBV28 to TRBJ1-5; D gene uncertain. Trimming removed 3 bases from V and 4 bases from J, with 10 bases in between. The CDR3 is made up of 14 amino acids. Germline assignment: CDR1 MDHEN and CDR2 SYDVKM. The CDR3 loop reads CASSLGAENQPQHF. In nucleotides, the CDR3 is TGTGCCAGCAGTTTGGGAGCAGAGAATCAGCCCCAGCATTTT. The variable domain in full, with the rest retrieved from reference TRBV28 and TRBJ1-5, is DVKVTQSSRYLVKRTGEKVFLECVQDMDHENMFWYRQDPGLGLRLIYFSYDVKMKEKGDIPEGYSVSREKKERFSLILESASTNQTSMYLCASSLGAENQPQHFGDGTRLSIL.

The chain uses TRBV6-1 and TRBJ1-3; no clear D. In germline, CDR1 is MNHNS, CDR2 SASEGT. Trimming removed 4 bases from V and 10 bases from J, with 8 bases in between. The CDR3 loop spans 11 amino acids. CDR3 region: CASSAEKTIYF. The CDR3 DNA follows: TGTGCCAGCAGTGCGGAGAAGACCATATATTTT.

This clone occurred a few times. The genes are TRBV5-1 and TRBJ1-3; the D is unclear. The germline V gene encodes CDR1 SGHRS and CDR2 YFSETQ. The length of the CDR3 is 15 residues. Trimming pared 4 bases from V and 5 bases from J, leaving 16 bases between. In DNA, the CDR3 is TGCGCCAGCAGCCCTGAGGCGTCCTCCAGAAACACCATATATTTT. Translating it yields CASSPEASSRNTIYF. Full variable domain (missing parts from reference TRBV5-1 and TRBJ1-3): KAGVTQTPRYLIKTRGQQVTLSCSPISGHRSVSWYQQTPGQGLQFLFEYFSETQRNKGNFPGRFSGRQFSNSRSEMNVSTLELGDSALYLCASSPEASSRNTIYFGEGSWLTVV.

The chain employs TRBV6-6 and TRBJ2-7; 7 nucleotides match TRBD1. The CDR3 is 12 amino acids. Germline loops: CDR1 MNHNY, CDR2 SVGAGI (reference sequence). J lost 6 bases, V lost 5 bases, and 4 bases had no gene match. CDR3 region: CASSQRTGEQYF. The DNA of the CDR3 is TGTGCCAGCAGTCAAAGGACAGGCGAGCAGTACTTC.

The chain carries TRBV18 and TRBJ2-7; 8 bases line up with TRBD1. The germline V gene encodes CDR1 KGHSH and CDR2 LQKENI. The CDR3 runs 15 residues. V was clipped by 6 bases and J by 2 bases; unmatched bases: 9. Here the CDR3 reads CASSPTRQGTYEQYF. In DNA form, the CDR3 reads TGTGCCAGCTCCCCTACCCGACAGGGGACCTACGAGCAGTACTTC.

In DNA, the CDR3 is TGTGCCAGCAGTGAGACTAGCTCCAATGAGCAGTTCTTC. It translates to CASSETSSNEQFF. The rearrangement links TRBV6-5 to TRBJ2-1; 7 bases map to TRBD2. Looked up from germline, CDR1 is MNHEY and CDR2 is SVGAGI. Trimming took 5 bases from V and 6 from J; bases not matched to a gene: 4. The CDR3 spans 13 residues.

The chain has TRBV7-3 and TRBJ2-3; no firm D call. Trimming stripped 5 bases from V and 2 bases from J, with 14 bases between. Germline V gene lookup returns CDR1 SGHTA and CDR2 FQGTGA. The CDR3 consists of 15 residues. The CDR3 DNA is TGTGCCAGCAGCCCTCTCCCCATCTACACAGATACGCAGTATTTT. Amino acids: CASSPLPIYTDTQYF.

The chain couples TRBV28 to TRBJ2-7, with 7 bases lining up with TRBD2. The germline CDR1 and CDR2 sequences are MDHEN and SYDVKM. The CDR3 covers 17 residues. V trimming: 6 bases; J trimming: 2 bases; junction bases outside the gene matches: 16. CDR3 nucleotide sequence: TGTGCCAGCAGCCCTACCGTGGGGGGGATCGGGGCCTACGAGCAGTACGTC. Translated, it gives CASSPTVGGIGAYEQYV.

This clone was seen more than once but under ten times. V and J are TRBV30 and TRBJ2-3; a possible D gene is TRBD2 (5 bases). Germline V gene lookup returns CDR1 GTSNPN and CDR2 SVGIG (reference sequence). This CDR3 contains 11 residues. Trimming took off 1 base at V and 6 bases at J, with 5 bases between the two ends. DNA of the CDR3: TGTGCCTGGAGTGGGGAGGATACGCAGTATTTT. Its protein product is CAWSGEDTQYF.

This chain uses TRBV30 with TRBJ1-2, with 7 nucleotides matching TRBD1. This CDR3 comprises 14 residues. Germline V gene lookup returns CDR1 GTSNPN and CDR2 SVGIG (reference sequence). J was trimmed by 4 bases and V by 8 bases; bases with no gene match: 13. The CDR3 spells CALSDDRVVYGYTF. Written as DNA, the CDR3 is TGTGCCCTCTCTGACGACAGGGTGGTCTATGGCTACACCTTC.

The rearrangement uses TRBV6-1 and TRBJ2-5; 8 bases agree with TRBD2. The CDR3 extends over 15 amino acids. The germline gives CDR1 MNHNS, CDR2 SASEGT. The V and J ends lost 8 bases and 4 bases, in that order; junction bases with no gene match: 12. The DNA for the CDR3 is TGTGCCAGCCTGCCGATAGCGGGATTCTTAGAGACCCAGTACTTC. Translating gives CASLPIAGFLETQYF.

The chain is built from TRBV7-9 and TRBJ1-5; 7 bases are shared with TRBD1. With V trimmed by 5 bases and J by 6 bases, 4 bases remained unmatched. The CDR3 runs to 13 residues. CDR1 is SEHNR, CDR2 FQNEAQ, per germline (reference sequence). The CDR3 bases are TGTGCCAGCAGCGAAGGGACAGCTCAGCCCCAGCATTTT. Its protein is CASSEGTAQPQHF. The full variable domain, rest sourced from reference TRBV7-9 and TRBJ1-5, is DTGVSQNPRHKITKRGQNVTFRCDPISEHNRLYWYRQTLGQGPEFLTYFQNEAQLEKSRLLSDRFSAERPKGSFSTLEIQRTEQGDSAMYLCASSEGTAQPQHFGDGTRLSIL.

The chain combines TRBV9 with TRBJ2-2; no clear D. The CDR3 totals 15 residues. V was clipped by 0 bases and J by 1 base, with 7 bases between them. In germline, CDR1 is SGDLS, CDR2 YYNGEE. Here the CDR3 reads CASSVGIRNTGELFF. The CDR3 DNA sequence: TGTGCCAGCAGCGTAGGTATCAGGAACACCGGGGAGCTGTTTTTT.

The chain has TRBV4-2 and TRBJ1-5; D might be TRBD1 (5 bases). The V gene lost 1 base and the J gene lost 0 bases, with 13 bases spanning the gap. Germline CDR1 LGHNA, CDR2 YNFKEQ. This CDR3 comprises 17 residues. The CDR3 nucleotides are TGTGCCAGCAGCCAAGTCTTACAGGCCAATAGCAATCAGCCCCAGCATTTT. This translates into CASSQVLQANSNQPQHF.

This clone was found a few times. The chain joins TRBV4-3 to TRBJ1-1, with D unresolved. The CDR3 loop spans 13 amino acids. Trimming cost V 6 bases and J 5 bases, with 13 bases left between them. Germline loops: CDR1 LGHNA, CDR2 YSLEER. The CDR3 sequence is CASRKLGQTEAFF. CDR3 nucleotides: TGCGCCAGCAGAAAGTTGGGCCAGACTGAAGCTTTCTTT.

This CDR3 is CASSRMTGNTEAFF. The CDR3 nucleotides read TGTGCCAGCAGCAGGATGACAGGGAACACTGAAGCTTTCTTT. The V and J genes are TRBV13 and TRBJ1-1; perhaps TRBD1 as D (6 bases). Germline-derived CDR1 and CDR2 are PRHDT and FYEKMQ (reference sequence). Trimming took off 5 bases at V and 1 base at J, with 11 bases between the two ends. There are 14 residues in the CDR3.

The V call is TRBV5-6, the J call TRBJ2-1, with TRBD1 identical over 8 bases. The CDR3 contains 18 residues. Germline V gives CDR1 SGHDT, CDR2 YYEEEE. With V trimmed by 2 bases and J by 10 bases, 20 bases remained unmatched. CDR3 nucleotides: TGTGCCAGCAGCTTATACCCCGGGGTGGACAGGGTTTCCCGCGAGCAGTTCTTC. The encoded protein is CASSLYPGVDRVSREQFF.

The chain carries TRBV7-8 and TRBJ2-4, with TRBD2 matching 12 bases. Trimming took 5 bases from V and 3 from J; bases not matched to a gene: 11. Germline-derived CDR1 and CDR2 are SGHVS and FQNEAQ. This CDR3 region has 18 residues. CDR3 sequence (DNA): TGTGCCAGCAGCCTTACCCGGACTAGCGGGAAGGGCAAAAACATTCAGTACTTC. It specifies CASSLTRTSGKGKNIQYF.

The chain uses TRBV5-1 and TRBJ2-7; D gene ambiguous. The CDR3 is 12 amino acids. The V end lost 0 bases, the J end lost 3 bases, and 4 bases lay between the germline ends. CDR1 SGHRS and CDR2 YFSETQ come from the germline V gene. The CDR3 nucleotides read TGCGCCAGCAGCTTGGGGCTCTACGAGCAGTACTTC. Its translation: CASSLGLYEQYF. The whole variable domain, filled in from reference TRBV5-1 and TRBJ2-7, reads KAGVTQTPRYLIKTRGQQVTLSCSPISGHRSVSWYQQTPGQGLQFLFEYFSETQRNKGNFPGRFSGRQFSNSRSEMNVSTLELGDSALYLCASSLGLYEQYFGPGTRLTVT.

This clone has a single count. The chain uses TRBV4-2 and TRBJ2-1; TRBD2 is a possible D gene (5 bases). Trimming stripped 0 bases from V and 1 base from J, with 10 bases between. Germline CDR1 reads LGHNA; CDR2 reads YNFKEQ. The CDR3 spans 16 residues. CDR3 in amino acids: CASSQEEAVSYNEQFF. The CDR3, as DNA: TGTGCCAGCAGCCAAGAAGAAGCGGTTTCCTACAATGAGCAGTTCTTC.

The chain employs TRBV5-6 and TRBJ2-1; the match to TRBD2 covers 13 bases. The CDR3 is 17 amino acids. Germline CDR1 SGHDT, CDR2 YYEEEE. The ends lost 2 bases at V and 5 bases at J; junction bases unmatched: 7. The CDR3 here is CASSLLAGGGLNNEQFF. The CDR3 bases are TGTGCCAGCAGCTTACTAGCGGGGGGGGGTTTAAACAATGAGCAGTTCTTC.